Included here is one T cell receptor beta chain sequence, with context. The target antigen is unknown. This sample is drawn from a study of T-cell memory formation after mild COVID-19. With 1 base removed from V and 8 bases from J, the gap between germline ends came to 14 bases. Germline V gives CDR1 SGHVS, CDR2 FNYEAQ. CDR3 length equals 14 residues. Findings and caveats of the study: There was no confirmation that second-wave clones peaking on day 37 were SARS-CoV-2 specific.

5'RACE, which relied on constant-segment primers, yielded TCR alpha and TCR beta cDNA libraries carrying sample barcodes and UMIs. TCRdb used MiXCR to reprocess the 5' RACE reads, holding one entry per CDR3 protein. The sample has 300,000 to 350,000 distinct CDR3 sequences, 13% to 15% seen once. The sample consisted of PBMCs or a T cell subset sorted from them (not recorded which). The sequence came from a man aged 18 to 30 who had mild COVID-19 (a few samples of this study predate the infection). Cell type and time point are not known. The rearrangement joins TRBV7-6 to TRBJ1-2, with a tentative D call TRBD1 (6 bases). DNA for the CDR3: TGTGCCAGCAGCTTAGTCCAGGGGTCGACGGGCTACACCTTC. Translated: CASSLVQGSTGYTF.